This entry lists 11 T cell receptor beta chains sequenced from one sample in a study of T-cell reconstitution after alpha-beta-depleted transplantation in children. Unique molecular identifiers were incorporated when the TCRbeta library was constructed. TCRdb re-analysed the PCR reads in MiXCR, keeping a single row per CDR3 protein. The sample contains about 72,000 distinct CDR3 sequences, 6% to 8.5% of which appear only once. This specimen consisted of PBMCs from the stem cell graft donor, obtained from the stem cell graft. These receptor sequences come from a human donor who donated a stem cell graft to a child with acute lymphoblastic leukemia.

This clonotype was found many times. The V gene is TRBV13, the J gene TRBJ1-6; D is perhaps TRBD1 (6 bases). The CDR3 loop spans 16 amino acids. Germline CDR1 and CDR2: PRHDT and FYEKMQ (reference sequence). Trimming shortened V by 3 bases and J by 9 bases, and 18 bases separated the two germline ends. In DNA form, the CDR3 reads TGTGCCAGCAGCTTGGGAGGATCTCAAGGGGGTTCACCCCTCCACTTT. Translated: CASSLGGSQGGSPLHF.

This clonotype was counted ten times or more. The chain links TRBV29-1 to TRBJ1-3; 8 bases fit TRBD1. With 4 bases clipped from V and 4 bases from J, the junction kept 6 bases outside the gene matches. This CDR3 region has 14 residues. The germline gives CDR1 SQVTM, CDR2 ANQGSEA. CDR3 sequence: CSVVTGVNGNTIYF. The CDR3, as DNA: TGCAGCGTTGTGACAGGGGTGAACGGAAACACCATATATTTT.

This clonotype was seen at least ten times. V usage is TRBV24-1 and J usage is TRBJ2-1, with TRBD2 matching 9 bases. J gave up 5 bases and V 3 bases, and 16 bases lay outside the gene matches. The CDR3 sequence is 19 residues long. Germline assignment: CDR1 KGHDR and CDR2 SFDVKD. The DNA for the CDR3 is TGTGCCACCAGTGATCCCTCGACCGGGACTAGCTATCTGAACAATGAGCAGTTCTTC. Translated, it gives CATSDPSTGTSYLNNEQFF.

This clonotype was counted at least ten times. CDR3 nucleotides: TGTGCCATCAGTGAGTCGAGAGGGACGAACACCGGGGAGCTGTTTTTT. It translates to CAISESRGTNTGELFF. The chain recombines TRBV10-3 with TRBJ2-2; possible D gene TRBD2, 5 bases. The CDR3 consists of 16 residues. The V end was cut by 0 bases, the J end by 0 bases, with 8 bases between. Germline values: CDR1 ENHRY, CDR2 SYGVKD.

This clonotype was seen a handful of times. Written as DNA, the CDR3 is TGTGCCAGCAGTTTAAAGGGGGGAGGCACTGAAGCTTTCTTT. This codes for CASSLKGGGTEAFF. V gene TRBV27 combines with J gene TRBJ1-1, with D possibly TRBD1 on 6 matching bases. V was trimmed by 2 bases and J by 4 bases, leaving 11 bases between them. The germline V gene has CDR1 MNHEY and CDR2 SMNVEV (reference sequence). CDR3 length equals 14 residues.

This clonotype was seen repeatedly, ten times or more. The chain joins TRBV7-8 to TRBJ1-1, with D hard to call. CDR3 size: 14 residues. Germline V gene data show CDR1 as SGHVS and CDR2 as FQNEAQ. The ends were cut back, 5 bases at V and 1 base at J, with 11 bases in the middle. CDR3 sequence: CASSAIMGNTEAFF. The DNA of the CDR3 is TGTGCCAGCAGCGCGATAATGGGGAACACTGAAGCTTTCTTT.

This clonotype was observed many times. V is TRBV4-2 and J is TRBJ2-2; 10 nucleotides align to TRBD1. This CDR3 is built from 19 residues. From germline, CDR1 is LGHNA and CDR2 YNFKEQ. V gave up 4 bases and J gave up 0 bases; unmatched junction bases: 11. CDR3 nucleotide sequence: TGTGCCAGCAGCCGTGAATCAGAGACAGGGGGCGCGAACACCGGGGAGCTGTTTTTT. Translated: CASSRESETGGANTGELFF.

This clonotype was seen repeatedly, ten times or more. One end of the junction fails to match germline, which may point to a read error. The V call is TRBV5-1, the J call TRBJ2-2; unclear D gene. Germline-derived CDR1 and CDR2 are SGHRS and YFSETQ. The CDR3 runs 14 residues. The CDR3 loop reads CASSFRPLSGELFF. The CDR3 nucleotides are TGTGCCAGCAGCTTCCGGCCACTCAGCGGGGAGCTGTTTTTT.

The sample holds many counts of this clonotype. V is TRBV5-6 and J is TRBJ2-7; D might be TRBD2 (5 bases). The CDR3 is made up of 13 amino acids. Deletions cut 4 bases from V and 3 bases from J, with 11 bases between. Germline V gene sequence: CDR1 SGHDT, CDR2 YYEEEE. The CDR3 DNA is TGTGCCAGCAGCCGGAGGCCGGGCTACGAGCAGTACTTC. The encoded protein is CASSRRPGYEQYF.

This clonotype was recorded a few times. This chain connects TRBV24-1 to TRBJ2-1; D is perhaps TRBD1 (6 bases). The CDR3 loop spans 15 amino acids. V lost 3 bases, J lost 3 bases, and 11 bases lay in between. Per the germline V gene, CDR1 is KGHDR and CDR2 is SFDVKD. The CDR3 loop is CATSDGGGSYNEQFF. The DNA for the CDR3 is TGTGCCACCAGTGATGGGGGCGGCAGCTACAATGAGCAGTTCTTC.

Ten or more counts support this clonotype. This sequence joins TRBV5-1 and TRBJ2-7; D is ambiguous. V was shortened by 0 bases and J by 5 bases, with 12 bases between the two germline ends. This CDR3 has 14 residues. Germline loops: CDR1 SGHRS, CDR2 YFSETQ. CDR3 DNA sequence: TGCGCCAGCAGCTTGGGATCCATGGAAAACGAGCAGTACTTC. Encoded protein: CASSLGSMENEQYF.